Shown below are 31 T cell receptor beta chains from a single sample sequenced in a study of cytotoxic CD8 clonotypes in ibrutinib-treated CLL. The data were produced by immunoSEQ multiplex PCR, yet TCRdb's version contains in-frame clones alone and is incomplete. The sample lists 60,000 to 75,000 clones, approximately 90% occurring once. This specimen consisted of PBMCs, obtained after 12 months of ibrutinib treatment. The receptors stem from a human donor with chronic lymphocytic leukemia.

The CDR3 coding sequence is TGCGCCAGCAGCTCGGGACGGCTCCAAGACGAGCAGTACTTC. The encoded protein is CASSSGRLQDEQYF. The chain couples TRBV5-1 to TRBJ2-7, with D tentatively TRBD1 or TRBD2 (5 bases each). This CDR3 region has 14 residues. Germline loops: CDR1 SGHRS, CDR2 YFSETQ. Trimming took 3 bases from V and 5 from J, leaving 15 bases between them.

J is TRBJ1-3 and V is TRBV29-1, with D unresolved. V gave up 4 bases and J gave up 0 bases, with 7 bases separating them. CDR3 length: 13 residues. Germline V gene sequence: CDR1 SQVTM, CDR2 ANQGSEA. The CDR3 DNA follows: TGCAGCGTTGTTTGGGCCTCTGGAAACACCATATATTTT. Protein sequence: CSVVWASGNTIYF.

J is TRBJ1-5 and V is TRBV4-1; tentatively, D is TRBD1 (6 bases). CDR1 is MGHRA, CDR2 YSYEKL, per germline. The CDR3 has 15 residues. Trimming removed 3 bases at V and 3 bases at J, with 12 bases between. CDR3 loop: CASSHADRINQPQHF. The DNA of the CDR3 is TGCGCCAGCAGCCACGCGGACAGAATCAATCAGCCCCAGCATTTT.

The chain joins TRBV11-2 to TRBJ2-5, with 8 nucleotides matching TRBD2. CDR1 and CDR2 (germline): SGHAT, FQNNGV. The V and J ends lost 1 base and 4 bases, in that order; junction bases with no gene match: 5. CDR3 length equals 15 residues. The CDR3 loop is CASSLVREGSETQYF. The CDR3 region has the DNA TGTGCCAGCAGCTTAGTTCGGGAGGGTTCAGAGACCCAGTACTTC. The whole variable domain, filled in from reference TRBV11-2 and TRBJ2-5, reads EAGVAQSPRYKIIEKRQSVAFWCNPISGHATLYWYQQILGQGPKLLIQFQNNGVVDDSQLPKDRFSAERLKGVDSTLKIQPAKLEDSAVYLCASSLVREGSETQYFGPGTRLLVL.

V and J are TRBV28 and TRBJ2-2; 9 positions match TRBD2. CDR3 size: 15 residues. The J segment lost 7 bases and the V segment lost 6 bases, leaving 9 bases of the junction unmatched. Germline-derived CDR1 and CDR2 are MDHEN and SYDVKM. The CDR3 reads CASRSLKREDGELFF. The CDR3 DNA is TGTGCCAGCAGATCCCTAAAGCGGGAGGACGGGGAGCTGTTTTTT. Full variable domain (remainder filled in from reference TRBV28 and TRBJ2-2): DVKVTQSSRYLVKRTGEKVFLECVQDMDHENMFWYRQDPGLGLRLIYFSYDVKMKEKGDIPEGYSVSREKKERFSLILESASTNQTSMYLCASRSLKREDGELFFGEGSRLTVL.

This sequence joins TRBV11-3 and TRBJ2-7; 11 nucleotides align to TRBD1. The CDR3 runs to 15 residues. Germline V CDR1 and CDR2: SGHNT, YENEEA. V was pared by 5 bases and J by 5 bases, with 8 bases of the junction left unmatched. CDR3 region: CASSLRGTGGNEQYF. The CDR3 DNA sequence: TGTGCCAGCAGCCTCAGGGGGACAGGGGGGAACGAGCAGTACTTC.

The chain recombines TRBV6-5 with TRBJ2-7; D remains ambiguous. The V gene's germline CDR1 is MNHEY and CDR2 SVGAGI. Trimming removed 5 bases at V and 0 bases at J, with 11 bases between. The CDR3 spans 14 residues. CDR3 region: CASSRTRFSYEQYF. The CDR3 DNA reads TGTGCCAGCAGTCGGACCCGCTTCTCCTACGAGCAGTACTTC.

V usage is TRBV5-6 and J usage is TRBJ2-7; 7 nucleotides agree with TRBD2. The CDR3 has 15 residues. Germline V gives CDR1 SGHDT, CDR2 YYEEEE. Germline trimming cut 1 base from V and 7 bases from J; bases unmatched to any gene: 11. This chain's CDR3 is CASSLTGRLGWEQYF. The CDR3 DNA sequence: TGTGCCAGCAGCTTGACCGGGAGGCTCGGATGGGAGCAGTACTTC.

This sequence joins TRBV4-1 and TRBJ2-7, with TRBD1 as a possible D gene (6 bases). With 3 bases removed from V and 4 bases from J, the gap between germline ends came to 16 bases. This CDR3 region has 15 residues. Per the germline V gene, CDR1 is MGHRA and CDR2 is YSYEKL. The CDR3 region has the DNA TGCGCCAGCAGCCAGGGGGCCCCCAGTGTGTACGAGCAGTACTTC. Amino acid sequence: CASSQGAPSVYEQYF.

The table lists this clone with a count of one. The chain combines TRBV6-1 with TRBJ2-5, with no clear D. CDR3 length: 14 amino acids. V dropped 4 bases and J dropped 2 bases, with 11 bases sitting between them. Germline V CDR1 and CDR2: MNHNS, SASEGT. CDR3 sequence reads: CASSVELIQETQYF. The CDR3 coding sequence is TGTGCCAGCAGTGTAGAACTGATTCAAGAGACCCAGTACTTC.

CDR3: CASSLGFGQTTNYGYTF. In nucleotides, the CDR3 is TGTGCCAGCAGCTTAGGTTTCGGGCAGACGACTAACTATGGCTACACCTTC. The chain recombines TRBV7-9 with TRBJ1-2; D unresolved. The CDR3 spans 17 residues. V dropped 1 base and J dropped 0 bases, with 15 bases sitting between them. Germline CDR1 reads SEHNR; CDR2 reads FQNEAQ (reference sequence).

Only one count was recorded for this clone. The V call is TRBV18, the J call TRBJ2-3, with 11 bases aligning to TRBD2. After removal of 3 bases from V and 2 bases from J, the junction contained 10 bases not matched to a gene. CDR1 and CDR2 from the germline V gene are KGHSH and LQKENI. CDR3 length: 18 amino acids. CDR3 DNA sequence: TGTGCCAGCTCACCCCAAACGCGGACTAGCGGGTTCACAGATACGCAGTATTTT. Translating it yields CASSPQTRTSGFTDTQYF.

The chain's CDR3 is CATSRNLNTEAFF. CDR3 sequence (DNA): TGTGCCACCAGCAGAAACTTGAACACTGAAGCTTTCTTT. The chain is built from TRBV15 and TRBJ1-1; D unclear. This CDR3 is built from 13 residues. V was pared by 2 bases and J by 0 bases, with 4 bases between. CDR1 and CDR2 from the germline V gene are LNHNV and YYDKDF (reference sequence).

V is TRBV5-1 and J is TRBJ2-2; the D gene is possibly TRBD2 (6 bases). The CDR3 has 16 residues. Germline V lookup: CDR1 SGHRS, CDR2 YFSETQ. V was shortened by 4 bases and J by 1 base, with 14 bases between the two germline ends. CDR3: CASSPEGRENTGELFF. The CDR3 DNA reads TGCGCCAGCAGCCCGGAGGGGAGAGAGAACACCGGGGAGCTGTTTTTT.

The chain couples TRBV28 to TRBJ2-3; no reliable D call. Germline CDR1 MDHEN, CDR2 SYDVKM. The ends were cut back, 6 bases at V and 2 bases at J, with 3 bases in the middle. This CDR3 region has 11 residues. CDR3 nucleotide sequence: TGTGCCAGCAGACACACAGATACGCAGTATTTT. Protein product: CASRHTDTQYF. Drawing the rest from reference TRBV28 and TRBJ2-3, the complete variable domain is DVKVTQSSRYLVKRTGEKVFLECVQDMDHENMFWYRQDPGLGLRLIYFSYDVKMKEKGDIPEGYSVSREKKERFSLILESASTNQTSMYLCASRHTDTQYFGPGTRLTVL.

The V gene is TRBV7-8, the J gene TRBJ1-2; no firm D call. This CDR3 has 12 amino acids. V was pared by 5 bases and J by 6 bases, with 10 bases between. Per germline, CDR1 SGHVS and CDR2 FQNEAQ. CDR3: CASSPSTNGYTF. Here the CDR3 DNA reads TGTGCCAGCAGCCCTTCGACAAATGGCTACACCTTC.

The chain carries TRBV27 and TRBJ2-5; 11 bases match TRBD2. The J call is doubtful: the DNA matches TRBJ2-7 better. The CDR3 contains 13 residues. The V gene's germline CDR1 is MNHEY and CDR2 SMNVEV (reference sequence). The CDR3 sequence: CASKLAGVNEQYF. CDR3 DNA: TGTGCCAGTAAACTAGCGGGAGTTAACGAGCAGTACTTC.

The V call is TRBV6-6, the J call TRBJ2-3, with no clear D. The V and J ends lost 6 bases and 6 bases respectively, with 13 bases between them. Germline CDR1 reads MNHNY; CDR2 reads SVGAGI (reference sequence). The CDR3 has 13 amino acids. In DNA, the CDR3 is TGTGCCAGCAGGGAAGGCGGTGTCGATACGCAGTATTTT. It yields the protein CASREGGVDTQYF.

The genes are TRBV6-5 and TRBJ2-7; perhaps TRBD2 as D (6 bases). The CDR3 loop spans 13 amino acids. The germline V and J ends were trimmed by 7 bases and 3 bases, with 13 bases remaining between them. CDR1 and CDR2 from the germline V gene are MNHEY and SVGAGI. The CDR3 here is CASIGGLFYEQYF. The CDR3 nucleotides are TGTGCCAGCATAGGAGGGCTATTCTACGAGCAGTACTTC.

The rearrangement uses TRBV5-6 and TRBJ2-5; 7 bases align to TRBD1. The germline gives CDR1 SGHDT, CDR2 YYEEEE. The CDR3 is 16 residues long. The trim removed 0 bases at V and 4 bases at J, leaving 9 bases unmatched. The CDR3 here is CASSLAATGMRETQYF. For the CDR3, the DNA is TGTGCCAGCAGCTTGGCCGCGACAGGGATGCGAGAGACCCAGTACTTC.

The CDR3 loop reads CASRQAGSYNEQFF. The CDR3, as DNA: TGCGCCAGCAGACAGGCCGGATCCTACAATGAGCAGTTCTTC. V and J are TRBV5-1 and TRBJ2-1; D might be TRBD1 (5 bases). CDR3 length equals 14 residues. Trimming left V 5 bases short and J 1 base short, with 10 bases between. Germline V gives CDR1 SGHRS, CDR2 YFSETQ.

This clone was seen only a few times. CDR3 sequence (DNA): TGCGCCAGCAGCTTGAAAGGGGATGGCTACACCTTC. It yields the protein CASSLKGDGYTF. This chain joins TRBV5-1 and TRBJ1-2; D possibly corresponds to TRBD1 (5 bases). This CDR3 contains 12 residues. Germline lookup yields CDR1 SGHRS and CDR2 YFSETQ. V was clipped by 1 base and J by 6 bases, with 7 bases between them.

The V call is TRBV5-6, the J call TRBJ1-5, with D perhaps TRBD1 (5 bases). CDR1 is SGHDT, CDR2 YYEEEE, per germline. The CDR3 contains 16 residues. V was clipped by 1 base and J by 3 bases, with 14 bases between them. The chain's CDR3 is CASSLRRQTPNQPQHF. CDR3 bases: TGTGCCAGCAGCTTGAGGCGACAGACTCCCAATCAGCCCCAGCATTTT.

This sequence joins TRBV18 and TRBJ1-4; TRBD1 might be the D (5 bases). Germline values: CDR1 KGHSH, CDR2 LQKENI. V was clipped by 3 bases and J by 2 bases, with 10 bases between them. The CDR3 consists of 15 residues. The CDR3 is CASSPAGGTNEKLFF. In DNA, the CDR3 is TGTGCCAGCTCACCGGCGGGGGGTACTAATGAAAAACTGTTTTTT.

The CDR3 nucleotides read TGTGCCTGGAGTGGCTTCGTCGGGGGGCTCCTAGCCAAAAACATTCAGTACTTC. Translation gives CAWSGFVGGLLAKNIQYF. The chain is built from TRBV30 and TRBJ2-4; weak D call: TRBD2 (7 bases). Germline loops: CDR1 GTSNPN, CDR2 SVGIG (reference sequence). This CDR3 region has 18 residues. Trimming pared 1 base from V and 0 bases from J, leaving 19 bases between.

The chain combines TRBV27 with TRBJ2-1; D gene ambiguous. Germline V gene lookup returns CDR1 MNHEY and CDR2 SMNVEV (reference sequence). V was shortened by 7 bases and J by 4 bases, with 11 bases between the two germline ends. The CDR3 has 13 amino acids. The CDR3 loop is CASTDRGYNEQFF. The CDR3 DNA is TGTGCCAGCACCGATAGAGGTTACAATGAGCAGTTCTTC.

The chain recombines TRBV4-1 with TRBJ1-5, with a tentative D call TRBD1 (5 bases). Trimming removed 0 bases at V and 7 bases at J, with 13 bases between. From germline, CDR1 is MGHRA and CDR2 YSYEKL. This CDR3 contains 15 residues. This CDR3 is CASSQDPGTGQPQHF. The DNA of the CDR3 is TGCGCCAGCAGCCAAGACCCGGGGACTGGACAGCCCCAGCATTTT.

The chain joins TRBV6-1 to TRBJ1-1; perhaps TRBD1 as D (6 bases). The CDR3 sequence is 15 residues long. Trimming removed 2 bases at V and 5 bases at J, with 15 bases between. Germline V gene sequence: CDR1 MNHNS, CDR2 SASEGT. The CDR3 region is CASSELLTGLTEAFF. Here the CDR3 DNA reads TGTGCCAGCAGTGAACTTTTAACAGGGTTGACTGAAGCTTTCTTT.

CDR3 sequence reads: CASRPMVRGLAGVYYAYNEQFF. The CDR3 DNA is TGTGCAAGTCGCCCGATGGTCCGGGGACTAGCGGGAGTTTACTATGCCTACAATGAGCAGTTCTTC. The chain combines TRBV12-2 with TRBJ2-1; TRBD2 is taken as the D call from the table, unchecked against the DNA. TRBV12-2 is flagged as a pseudogene. The CDR3 consists of 22 residues.

This rearrangement joins TRBV25-1 to TRBJ2-5, with D possibly being TRBD1 (5 bases). The CDR3 has 14 residues. Trimming took 2 bases from V and 5 from J, leaving 12 bases between them. Looked up from germline, CDR1 is MGHDK and CDR2 is SYGVNS. The CDR3 sequence is CASSEVPGKETQYF. The CDR3 coding sequence is TGTGCCAGCAGTGAAGTGCCAGGGAAGGAGACCCAGTACTTC.

V usage is TRBV2 and J usage is TRBJ1-1; perhaps TRBD1 as D (6 bases). Trimming left V 8 bases short and J 0 bases short, with 22 bases between. CDR1 and CDR2 (germline): SNHLY, FYNNEI. The CDR3 is made up of 17 amino acids. CDR3 in amino acids: CASRVDRGGPMNTEAFF. CDR3 nucleotide sequence: TGTGCCAGCCGAGTTGATCGAGGGGGGCCCATGAACACTGAAGCTTTCTTT.